Detailed here is one TCR beta chain. As yet, its antigen is unknown. The study drew the donors from its approximately 120-subject validation cohort, separate from the approximately 700-subject first cohort. This record belongs to a study of cytomegalovirus exposure and HLA in healthy donors. Across the study: The 110 or so validation repertoires were produced on the same platform as the 650 or so repertoires of the first cohort. This was reported in a later analysis.

Trimming left V 2 bases short and J 1 base short, with 11 bases between. Germline CDR1 GTSNPN, CDR2 SVGIG (reference sequence). The CDR3 totals 14 residues. Study-wide results and caveats: Some TCR beta chains (over 150 of them) were listed as cytomegalovirus-associated. Most TCR sequences proved rare, with some public TCRs found in many donors.

Method: immunoSEQ multiplex PCR; TCRdb's copy keeps in-frame clones and lacks some. Of about 170,000 clones listed, roughly 89% are singletons. The receptor was isolated from a woman younger than 35 in good health and CMV-seropositive. The sample consisted of PBMCs. The rearrangement joins TRBV30 to TRBJ1-1; D is perhaps TRBD1 (6 bases). The CDR3 nucleotides read TGTGCCTGGAGTAGGGACAAGGGGAACACTGAAGCTTTCTTT. Encoded protein: CAWSRDKGNTEAFF.